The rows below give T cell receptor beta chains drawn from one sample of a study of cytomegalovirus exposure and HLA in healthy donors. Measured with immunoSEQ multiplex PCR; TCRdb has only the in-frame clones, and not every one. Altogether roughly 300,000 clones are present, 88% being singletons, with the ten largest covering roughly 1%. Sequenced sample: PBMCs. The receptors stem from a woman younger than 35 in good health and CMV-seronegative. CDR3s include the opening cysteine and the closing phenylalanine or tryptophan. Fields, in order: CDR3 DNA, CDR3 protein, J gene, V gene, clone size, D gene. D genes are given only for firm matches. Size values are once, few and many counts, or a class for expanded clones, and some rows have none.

TGTGCCAGCAGCTTGGGAGGATTCTACAATGAGCAGTTCTTC,CASSLGGFYNEQFF,TRBJ2-1,TRBV5-6,.,.
TGTGCCAGCATTTTAAGCGGGAGGCACTTGGATGAGCAGTTCTTC,CASILSGRHLDEQFF,TRBJ2-1,TRBV2,.,TRBD2
TGTGCCAGCAGCAAGGCGGAGGGGAATACGCAGTATTTT,CASSKAEGNTQYF,TRBJ2-3,TRBV6-1,.,.
TGTGCCAGCAGTTTTTCGGTCGGGGTTTACAATGAGCAGTTCTTC,CASSFSVGVYNEQFF,TRBJ2-1,TRBV27,.,.
TGTGCCAGCAGCCTTTTAAGTAGAGATACGCAGTATTTT,CASSLLSRDTQYF,TRBJ2-3,TRBV7-9,.,.
TGTGCCAGTAGTATAGCCCGGGGGGAGTCCTTTCATCAGCCCCAGCATTTT,CASSIARGESFHQPQHF,TRBJ1-5,TRBV19,.,.
TGCAGCGTTTCCCGACAGGGGCAGCGCAATGAGCAGTTCTTC,CSVSRQGQRNEQFF,TRBJ2-1,TRBV29-1,once,TRBD1
TGTGCCGCACAGGGGGTAGGAAATGAAAAACTGTTTTTT,CAAQGVGNEKLFF,TRBJ1-4,TRBV15,.,TRBD1
TGTGCCAGCTCACCTTCGGACAGCTATGGCTACACCTTC,CASSPSDSYGYTF,TRBJ1-2,TRBV18,once,.
TGTGCCAGCAGGACCGGGACAGTTTACACCTTC,CASRTGTVYTF,TRBJ1-2,TRBV6-5,.,TRBD1
TGTGCCAGCAGCCTCTCTGGAGGGGCATCTAGCGAGCAGTACTTC,CASSLSGGASSEQYF,TRBJ2-7,TRBV28,.,.
TGTGCCAGCAGCCTCCGAGGGGGACAGGGGTTCTACGAGCAGTACTTC,CASSLRGGQGFYEQYF,TRBJ2-7,TRBV7-9,.,TRBD1